This T cell receptor beta chain comes out of a study of cytomegalovirus exposure and HLA in healthy donors. The wider study: In an earlier analysis, 90 million to 120 million unique TCR beta sequences were found from about 179 million T cells.

CDR3 length equals 11 residues. Between the trimmed V and J ends, which lost 7 bases and 4 bases, there was a span of 6 bases. CDR1 and CDR2 from the germline V gene are SNHLY and FYNNEI. Whole-study findings and limits: Reports indicated that the classifier achieved high specificity and sensitivity in diagnosing cytomegalovirus status. Sequencing depth roughly uniform across donors was assumed in presence/absence analyses. An Asian-associated ancestry cluster reportedly showed fewer N-insertions than the roughly 670-donor mean in a later analysis.

Concerning this clone: Its antigen is as yet unknown.

PCR involved 60 Vbeta and 13 Jbeta primers. The data were produced by immunoSEQ multiplex PCR, yet TCRdb's version contains in-frame clones alone and is incomplete. The sample carries approximately 200,000 clones, over 65% recorded once. Sequences were obtained from PBMCs. The receptor was isolated from a human donor in good health. The chain carries TRBV2 and TRBJ2-3, with a weak D call TRBD1 (6 bases). As DNA, the CDR3 is TGTGCCAGCAAGGGGGCAGATACGCAGTATTTT. Amino acids: CASKGADTQYF.